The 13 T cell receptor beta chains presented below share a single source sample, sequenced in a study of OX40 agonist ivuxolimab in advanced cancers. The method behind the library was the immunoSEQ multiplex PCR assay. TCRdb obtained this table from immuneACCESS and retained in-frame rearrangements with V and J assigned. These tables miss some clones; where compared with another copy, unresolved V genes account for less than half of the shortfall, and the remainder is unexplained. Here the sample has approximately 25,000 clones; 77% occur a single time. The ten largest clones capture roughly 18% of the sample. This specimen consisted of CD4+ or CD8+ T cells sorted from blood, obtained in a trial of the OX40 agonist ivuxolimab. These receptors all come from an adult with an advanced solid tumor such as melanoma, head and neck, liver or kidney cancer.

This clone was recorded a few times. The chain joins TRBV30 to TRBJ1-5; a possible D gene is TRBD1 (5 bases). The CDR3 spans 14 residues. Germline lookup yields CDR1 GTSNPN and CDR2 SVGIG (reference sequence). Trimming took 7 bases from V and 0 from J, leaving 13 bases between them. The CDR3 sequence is CAYTGTVSNQPQHF. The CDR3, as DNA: TGTGCCTATACCGGGACGGTTAGCAATCAGCCCCAGCATTTT.

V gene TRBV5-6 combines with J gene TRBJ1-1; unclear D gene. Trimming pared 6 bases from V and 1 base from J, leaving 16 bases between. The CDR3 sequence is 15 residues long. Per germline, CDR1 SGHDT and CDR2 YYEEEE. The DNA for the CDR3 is TGTGCCAGCATAACGCTCCACCCAGGGAACACTGAAGCTTTCTTT. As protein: CASITLHPGNTEAFF.

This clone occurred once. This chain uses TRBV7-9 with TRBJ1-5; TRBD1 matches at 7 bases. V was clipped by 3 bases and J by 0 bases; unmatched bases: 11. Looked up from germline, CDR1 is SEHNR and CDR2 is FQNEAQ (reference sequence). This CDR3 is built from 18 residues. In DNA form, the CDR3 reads TGTGCCAGCAGCTTTACAACAGGGGCCGAACATAGCAATCAGCCCCAGCATTTT. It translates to CASSFTTGAEHSNQPQHF.

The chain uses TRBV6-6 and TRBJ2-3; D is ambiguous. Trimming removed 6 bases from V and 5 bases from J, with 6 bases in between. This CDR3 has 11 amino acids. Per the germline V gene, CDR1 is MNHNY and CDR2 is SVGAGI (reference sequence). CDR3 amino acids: CASRHKDTQYF. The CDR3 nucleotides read TGTGCCAGCAGACATAAAGATACGCAGTATTTT.

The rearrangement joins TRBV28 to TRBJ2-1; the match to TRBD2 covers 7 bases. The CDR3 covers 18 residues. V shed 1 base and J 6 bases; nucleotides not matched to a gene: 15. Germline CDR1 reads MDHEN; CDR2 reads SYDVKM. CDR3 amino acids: CASSLFSFGGEGINEQFF. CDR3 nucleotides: TGTGCCAGCAGTTTATTTTCCTTTGGGGGGGAGGGTATCAATGAGCAGTTCTTC. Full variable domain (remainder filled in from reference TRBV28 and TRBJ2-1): DVKVTQSSRYLVKRTGEKVFLECVQDMDHENMFWYRQDPGLGLRLIYFSYDVKMKEKGDIPEGYSVSREKKERFSLILESASTNQTSMYLCASSLFSFGGEGINEQFFGPGTRLTVL.

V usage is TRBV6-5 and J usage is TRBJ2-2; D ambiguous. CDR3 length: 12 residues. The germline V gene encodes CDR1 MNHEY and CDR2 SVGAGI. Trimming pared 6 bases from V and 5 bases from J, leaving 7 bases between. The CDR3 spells CASRSFTGELFF. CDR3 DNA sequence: TGTGCCAGCAGATCCTTTACCGGGGAGCTGTTTTTT.

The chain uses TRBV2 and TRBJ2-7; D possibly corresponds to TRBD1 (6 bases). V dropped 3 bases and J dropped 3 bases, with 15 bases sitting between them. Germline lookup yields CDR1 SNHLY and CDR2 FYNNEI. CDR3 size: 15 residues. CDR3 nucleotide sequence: TGTGCCAGCAGTGATTTAAGGAACAGGGACTACGAGCAGTACTTC. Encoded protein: CASSDLRNRDYEQYF.

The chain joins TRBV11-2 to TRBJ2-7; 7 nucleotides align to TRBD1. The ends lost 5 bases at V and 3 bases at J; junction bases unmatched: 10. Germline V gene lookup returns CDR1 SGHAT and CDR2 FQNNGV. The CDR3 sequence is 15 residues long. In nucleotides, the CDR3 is TGTGCCAGCAGCCTGTTACAGGGGTCAAACTACGAGCAGTACTTC. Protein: CASSLLQGSNYEQYF.

This CDR3 is CATGGGGTDTQYF. The CDR3 DNA follows: TGTGCCACCGGCGGGGGGGGCACAGATACGCAGTATTTT. The rearrangement uses TRBV10-3 and TRBJ2-3, with 9 nucleotides matching TRBD2. This CDR3 region has 13 residues. From germline, CDR1 is ENHRY and CDR2 SYGVKD. Trimming at V came to 10 bases and at J to 1 base, leaving 3 bases not matched to a gene.

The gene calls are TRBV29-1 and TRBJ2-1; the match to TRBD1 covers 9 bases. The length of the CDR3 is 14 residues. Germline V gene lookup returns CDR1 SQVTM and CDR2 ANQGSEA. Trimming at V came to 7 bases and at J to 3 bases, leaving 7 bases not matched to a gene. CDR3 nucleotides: TGCAGCGGGCTAGGGACAGGGAGCTACAATGAGCAGTTCTTC. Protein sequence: CSGLGTGSYNEQFF.

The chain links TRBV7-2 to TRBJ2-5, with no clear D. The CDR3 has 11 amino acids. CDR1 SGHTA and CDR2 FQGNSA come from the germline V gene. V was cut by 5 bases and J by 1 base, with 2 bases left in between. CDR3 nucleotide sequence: TGTGCCAGCAGCCTCCAAGAGACCCAGTACTTC. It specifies CASSLQETQYF.

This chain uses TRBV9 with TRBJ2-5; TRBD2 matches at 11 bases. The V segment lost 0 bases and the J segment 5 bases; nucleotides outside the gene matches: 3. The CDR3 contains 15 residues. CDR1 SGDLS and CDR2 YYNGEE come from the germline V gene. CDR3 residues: CASSVGSGGAETQYF. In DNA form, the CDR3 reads TGTGCCAGCAGCGTAGGTAGCGGGGGGGCGGAGACCCAGTACTTC. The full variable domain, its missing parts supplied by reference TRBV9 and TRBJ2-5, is DSGVTQTPKHLITATGQRVTLRCSPRSGDLSVYWYQQSLDQGLQFLIQYYNGEERAKGNILERFSAQQFPDLHSELNLSSLELGDSALYFCASSVGSGGAETQYFGPGTRLLVL.

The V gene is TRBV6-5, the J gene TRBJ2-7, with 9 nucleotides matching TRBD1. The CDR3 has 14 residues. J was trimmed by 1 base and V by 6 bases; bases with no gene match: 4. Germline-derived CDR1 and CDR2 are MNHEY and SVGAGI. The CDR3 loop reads CASSKTGGSYEQYF. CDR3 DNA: TGTGCCAGCAGCAAGACAGGGGGATCCTACGAGCAGTACTTC.